Each of the 15 T cell receptor beta chains below was sequenced from the same sample in a study of cytomegalovirus exposure and HLA in healthy donors. Primers included in the PCR were 60 Vbeta and 13 Jbeta primers. Here immunoSEQ multiplex PCR was the method, and the copy in TCRdb shows in-frame clones only, minus some. The sample consists of around 140,000 clones, 75% to 80% of them appearing once. Sequenced sample: PBMCs. The receptors here all came from an older woman in good health and CMV-seronegative.

This chain links TRBV19 with TRBJ2-3, with 12 bases fitting TRBD2. CDR3 length: 16 residues. The V gene end was trimmed by 7 bases and the J gene end by 2 bases; junction bases not matched to a gene: 7. From germline, CDR1 is LNHDA and CDR2 SQIVND (reference sequence). The CDR3 bases are TGTGCCAGTACCGGACTAGCGGGGTATAACACAGATACGCAGTATTTT. Protein sequence: CASTGLAGYNTDTQYF.

This clone was observed a single time. The chain links TRBV28 to TRBJ1-2; TRBD1 is a possible D gene (6 bases). Germline V gene lookup returns CDR1 MDHEN and CDR2 SYDVKM. This CDR3 spans 12 amino acids. The V end lost 7 bases, the J end lost 4 bases, and 10 bases lay between the germline ends. Here the CDR3 DNA reads TGTGCCAGCAATGCGGGGGCCTATGGCTACACCTTC. As protein: CASNAGAYGYTF.

This CDR3 reads CASSLGGGRRNEQYF. The CDR3 DNA follows: TGTGCCAGCAGTCTGGGCGGGGGTAGGAGGAACGAGCAGTACTTC. The J gene is TRBJ2-7, the V gene TRBV28; TRBD2 matches 7 bases. Germline V lookup: CDR1 MDHEN, CDR2 SYDVKM. Trimming cost V 5 bases and J 5 bases; bases outside gene matches: 12. The CDR3 consists of 15 residues. The entire variable domain, with the rest obtained from reference TRBV28 and TRBJ2-7, is as follows: DVKVTQSSRYLVKRTGEKVFLECVQDMDHENMFWYRQDPGLGLRLIYFSYDVKMKEKGDIPEGYSVSREKKERFSLILESASTNQTSMYLCASSLGGGRRNEQYFGPGTRLTVT.

This rearrangement joins TRBV6-6 to TRBJ1-2; tentative D call: TRBD1 (5 bases). Germline CDR1 and CDR2: MNHNY and SVGAGI (reference sequence). This CDR3 contains 13 residues. The V end lost 7 bases, the J end lost 3 bases, and 12 bases lay between the germline ends. The CDR3 DNA reads TGTGCCAGCACCAACGGGGGGGACTATGGCTACACCTTC. This translates into CASTNGGDYGYTF.

The V gene is TRBV5-1, the J gene TRBJ2-3; D is possibly TRBD2 (5 bases). There are 15 residues in the CDR3. The ends were cut back, 0 bases at V and 3 bases at J, with 11 bases in the middle. The germline CDR1 and CDR2 sequences are SGHRS and YFSETQ. For the CDR3, the DNA is TGCGCCAGCAGCTTGGAGCTAGCAAGTACAGATACGCAGTATTTT. This codes for CASSLELASTDTQYF.

The chain carries TRBV6-4 and TRBJ2-2, with 7 bases lining up with TRBD1. Germline assignment: CDR1 MRHNA and CDR2 SNTAGT. J lost 7 bases, V lost 5 bases, and 4 bases had no gene match. The CDR3 is 13 amino acids. CDR3 sequence (DNA): TGTGCCAGCAGTAAAACAGGGGTCGGGGAGCTGTTTTTT. Its protein product is CASSKTGVGELFF.

A remark on this clone: In this CDR3 the conserved last residue, phenylalanine or tryptophan, is missing, so a read error is likely. This CDR3 is CASSYDGTSSYEQYL. CDR3 DNA: TGTGCCAGCAGTTACGATGGGACTAGCTCCTACGAGCAGTACCTC. V usage is TRBV6-5 and J usage is TRBJ2-7; 8 positions match TRBD2. This CDR3 spans 15 amino acids. CDR1 and CDR2 from the germline V gene are MNHEY and SVGAGI. V was pared by 2 bases and J by 0 bases, with 3 bases of the junction left unmatched.

The chain recombines TRBV27 with TRBJ1-4; D possibly corresponds to TRBD1 (5 bases). The germline CDR1 and CDR2 sequences are MNHEY and SMNVEV (reference sequence). Trimming cost V 6 bases and J 4 bases, with 18 bases left between them. The CDR3 has 16 residues. The CDR3 sequence: CASRARVGGDNEKLFF. The CDR3 DNA reads TGTGCCAGCAGGGCCAGGGTCGGGGGGGATAATGAAAAACTGTTTTTT. The variable domain in full, with the rest retrieved from reference TRBV27 and TRBJ1-4, is EAQVTQNPRYLITVTGKKLTVTCSQNMNHEYMSWYRQDPGLGLRQIYYSMNVEVTDKGDVPEGYKVSRKEKRNFPLILESPSPNQTSLYFCASRARVGGDNEKLFFGSGTQLSVL.

V is TRBV2 and J is TRBJ2-1; tentatively, D is TRBD2 (6 bases). The V gene lost 3 bases and the J gene lost 5 bases, with 11 bases spanning the gap. CDR3 length: 14 amino acids. CDR1 is SNHLY and CDR2 is FYNNEI in the germline V gene. DNA for the CDR3: TGTGCCAGCAGTGACTTACTAGCCAACAATGAGCAGTTCTTC. Translating gives CASSDLLANNEQFF.

The V call is TRBV10-1, the J call TRBJ2-2, with TRBD2 identical over 9 bases. V shed 0 bases, J shed 4 bases, and the junction held 12 bases outside the gene matches. The CDR3 has 19 amino acids. Germline V gene data show CDR1 as WNHNN and CDR2 as SYGVQD (reference sequence). This CDR3 reads CASSESLLAGWFSTGELFF. The CDR3 bases are TGCGCCAGCAGTGAGTCTCTGCTAGCGGGGTGGTTTTCCACCGGGGAGCTGTTTTTT.

This clone was seen only once. CDR3 DNA sequence: TGCGCCAGCAGCGGACAGGGGACGAATGAAAAACTGTTTTTT. Encoded protein: CASSGQGTNEKLFF. The chain has TRBV5-1 and TRBJ1-4; 9 positions agree with TRBD1. V gave up 4 bases and J gave up 5 bases; unmatched junction bases: 3. This CDR3 is built from 14 residues. Per germline, CDR1 SGHRS and CDR2 YFSETQ.

The V call is TRBV4-1, the J call TRBJ2-7, with D tentatively TRBD2 (5 bases). V was cut by 1 base and J by 3 bases, with 13 bases left in between. CDR1 MGHRA and CDR2 YSYEKL come from the germline V gene. The CDR3 consists of 15 residues. The CDR3 here is CASSQGTGQGYEQYF. In DNA form, the CDR3 reads TGCGCCAGCAGCCAAGGGACTGGGCAAGGCTACGAGCAGTACTTC.

The gene calls are TRBV10-1 and TRBJ2-3; possibly TRBD2 for D (5 bases). CDR1 is WNHNN, CDR2 SYGVQD, per germline (reference sequence). Between the trimmed V and J ends, which lost 4 bases and 0 bases, there was a span of 17 bases. This CDR3 spans 17 amino acids. In DNA form, the CDR3 reads TGCGCCAGCAGTGGGTACGGACTCCCCCATAGCACAGATACGCAGTATTTT. This translates into CASSGYGLPHSTDTQYF.

V is TRBV7-9 and J is TRBJ2-1; 7 bases match TRBD1. Trimming cost V 6 bases and J 3 bases; bases outside gene matches: 5. The germline CDR1 and CDR2 sequences are SEHNR and FQNEAQ (reference sequence). The CDR3 spans 14 residues. CDR3 nucleotides: TGTGCCAGCAGTATGAGGGGGCGCTACAATGAGCAGTTCTTC. Its translation: CASSMRGRYNEQFF.

Remarks on this clone: This sample includes further DNA sequences coding for the same CDR3. The rearrangement joins TRBV30 to TRBJ1-5; D not certain. V dropped 0 bases and J dropped 7 bases, with 10 bases sitting between them. The CDR3 has 13 residues. Germline V gene sequence: CDR1 GTSNPN, CDR2 SVGIG (reference sequence). The DNA for the CDR3 is TGTGCCTGGAGTGTGCGCCAAAACCAGCCCCAGCATTTT. This encodes CAWSVRQNQPQHF.